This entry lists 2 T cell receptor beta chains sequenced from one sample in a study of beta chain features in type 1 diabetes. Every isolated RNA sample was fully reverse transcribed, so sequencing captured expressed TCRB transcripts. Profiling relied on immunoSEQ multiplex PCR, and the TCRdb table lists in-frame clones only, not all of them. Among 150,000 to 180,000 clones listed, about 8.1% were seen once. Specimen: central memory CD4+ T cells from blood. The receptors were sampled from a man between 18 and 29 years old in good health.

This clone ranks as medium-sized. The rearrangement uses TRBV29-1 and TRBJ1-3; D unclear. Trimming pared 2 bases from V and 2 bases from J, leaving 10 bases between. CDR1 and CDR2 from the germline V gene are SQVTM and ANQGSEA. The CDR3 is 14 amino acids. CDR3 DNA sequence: TGCAGCGTTGAACCGGGGTACCCTGGAAACACCATATATTTT. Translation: CSVEPGYPGNTIYF.

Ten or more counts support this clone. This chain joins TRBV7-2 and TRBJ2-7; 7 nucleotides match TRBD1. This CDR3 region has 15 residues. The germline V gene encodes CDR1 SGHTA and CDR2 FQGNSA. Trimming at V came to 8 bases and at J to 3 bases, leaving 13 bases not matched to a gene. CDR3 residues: CASFTSRDRLYEQYF. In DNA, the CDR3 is TGTGCCAGCTTCACGAGCCGGGACAGACTCTACGAGCAGTACTTC.